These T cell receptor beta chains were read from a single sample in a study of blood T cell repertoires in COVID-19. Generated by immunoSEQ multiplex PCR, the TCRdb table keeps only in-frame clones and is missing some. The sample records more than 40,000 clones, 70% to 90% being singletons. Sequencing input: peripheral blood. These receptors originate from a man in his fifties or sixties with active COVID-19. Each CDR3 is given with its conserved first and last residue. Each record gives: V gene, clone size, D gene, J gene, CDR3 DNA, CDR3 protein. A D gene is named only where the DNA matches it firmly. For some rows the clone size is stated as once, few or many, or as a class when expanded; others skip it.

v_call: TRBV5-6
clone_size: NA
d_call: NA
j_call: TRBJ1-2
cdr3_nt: TGTGCCAGCAGCTTGTCGCGGGACTCAAGGAGGTCCTATGGTGGCTACACCTTC
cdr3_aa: CASSLSRDSRRSYGGYTF

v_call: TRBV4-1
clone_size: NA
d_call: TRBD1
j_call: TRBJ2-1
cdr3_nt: TGCGCCAGCAGCCATCCCGGACAGGGTTACAATGAGCAGTTCTTC
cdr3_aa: CASSHPGQGYNEQFF

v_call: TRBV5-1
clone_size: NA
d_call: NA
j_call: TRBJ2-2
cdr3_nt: TGCGCCAGCAGCATTAGCGGCCTGAACACCGGGGAGCTGTTTTTT
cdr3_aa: CASSISGLNTGELFF

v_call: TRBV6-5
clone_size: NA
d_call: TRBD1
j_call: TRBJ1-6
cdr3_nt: TGTGCCAGCAGACCCCGGGACAGCGGCCGCCTCCACTTT
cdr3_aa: CASRPRDSGRLHF

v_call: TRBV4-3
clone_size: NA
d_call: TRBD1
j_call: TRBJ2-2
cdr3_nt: TGCGCCAGCAGCCTGAAACAGGGGGCGACGAACACCGGGGAGCTGTTTTTT
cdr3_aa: CASSLKQGATNTGELFF

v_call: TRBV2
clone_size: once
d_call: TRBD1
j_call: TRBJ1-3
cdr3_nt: TGTGCCAGCAGAGCGCATCAGGGGGCGCGGGGGTTTTACTCTGGAAACACCATATATTTT
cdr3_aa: CASRAHQGARGFYSGNTIYF

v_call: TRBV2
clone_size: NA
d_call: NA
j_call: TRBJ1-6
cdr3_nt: TGTGTATCCCGAGGACAGACGAATTCACCCCTCCACTTT
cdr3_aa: CVSRGQTNSPLHF

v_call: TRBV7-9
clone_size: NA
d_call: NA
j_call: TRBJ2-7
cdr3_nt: TGTGCCAGCAGCTCAGATTTGGGGGGGCCCCCCTACGAGCAGTACTTC
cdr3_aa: CASSSDLGGPPYEQYF

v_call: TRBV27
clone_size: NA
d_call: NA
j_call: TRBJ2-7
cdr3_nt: TGTGCCAGCAGTCCCGACACCTCCTACGAGCAGTACTTC
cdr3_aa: CASSPDTSYEQYF

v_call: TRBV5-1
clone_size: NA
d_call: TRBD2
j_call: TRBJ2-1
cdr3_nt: TGCGCCAGCAGCTCGCTTCGTCTAGCGGGGAACAATGAGCAGTTCTTC
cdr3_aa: CASSSLRLAGNNEQFF

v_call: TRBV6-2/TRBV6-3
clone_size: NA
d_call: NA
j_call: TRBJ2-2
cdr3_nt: TGTGCCAGCAGTTACGGGGGCCCTCACACCGGGGAGCTGTTTTTT
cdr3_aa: CASSYGGPHTGELFF

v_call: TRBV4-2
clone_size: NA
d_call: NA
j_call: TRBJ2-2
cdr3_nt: TGTGCCAGCAGCCTCCTTGGAGGGGCCGTTATGACCGGGGAGCTGTTTTTT
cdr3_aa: CASSLLGGAVMTGELFF

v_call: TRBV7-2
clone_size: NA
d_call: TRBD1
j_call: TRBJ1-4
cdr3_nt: TGTGCCAGCAGCCCGCGGTACAGGGGCGCAAGCGTGTATGAAAAACTGTTTTTT
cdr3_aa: CASSPRYRGASVYEKLFF

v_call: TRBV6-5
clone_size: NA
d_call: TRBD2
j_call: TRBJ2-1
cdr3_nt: TGTGCCAGCTATAAGCGGGGGCTCTACAATGAGCAGTTCTTC
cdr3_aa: CASYKRGLYNEQFF

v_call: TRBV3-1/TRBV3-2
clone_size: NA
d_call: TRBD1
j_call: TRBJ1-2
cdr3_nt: TGTGCCAGCAGCCCTGGACAGGGGGCTGACTATGGCTACACCTTC
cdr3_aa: CASSPGQGADYGYTF

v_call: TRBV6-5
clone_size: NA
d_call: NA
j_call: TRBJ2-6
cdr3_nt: TGTGCCAGCAGTTACGAGAGGGCCGGGGCCAACGTCCTGACTTTC
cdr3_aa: CASSYERAGANVLTF

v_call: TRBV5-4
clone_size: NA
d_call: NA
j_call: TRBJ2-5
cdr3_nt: TGTGCCAGCAGCTCGCGGGACAGCGCGGAGACCCAGTACTTC
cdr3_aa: CASSSRDSAETQYF

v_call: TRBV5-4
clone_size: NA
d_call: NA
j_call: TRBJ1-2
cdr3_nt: TGTGCCAGCAGCTGGGGCGATGGCTACACCTTC
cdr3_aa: CASSWGDGYTF

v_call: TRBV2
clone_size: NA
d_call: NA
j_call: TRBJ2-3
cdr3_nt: TGTGCCAGCAGGGGGCTAGGGCCGAGCACAGATACGCAGTATTTT
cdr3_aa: CASRGLGPSTDTQYF

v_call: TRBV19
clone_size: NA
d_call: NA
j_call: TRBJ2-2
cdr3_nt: TGTGCCAGTAGTATTGGGGGGTTGTACGAGGTGGCCGGGGAGCTGTTTTTT
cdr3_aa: CASSIGGLYEVAGELFF

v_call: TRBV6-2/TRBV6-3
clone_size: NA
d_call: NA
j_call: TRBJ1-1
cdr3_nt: TGTGCCAGCAGTTACCGGAGGAACACTGAAGCTTTCTTT
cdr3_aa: CASSYRRNTEAFF

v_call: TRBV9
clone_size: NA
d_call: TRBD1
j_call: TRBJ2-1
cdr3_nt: TGTGCCAGCAGCGTAGGAGGAAGGCCGGGACAGGGGACCAATGAGCAGTTCTTC
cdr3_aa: CASSVGGRPGQGTNEQFF

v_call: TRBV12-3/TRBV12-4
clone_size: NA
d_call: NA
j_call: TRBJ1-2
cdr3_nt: TGTGCCAGCAGTTTAGGCGTGGACTATGGCTACACCTTC
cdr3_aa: CASSLGVDYGYTF

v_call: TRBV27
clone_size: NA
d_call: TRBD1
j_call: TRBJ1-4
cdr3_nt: TGTGCCAGCAGCCTATGGACAGGCAATGAAAAACTGTTTTTT
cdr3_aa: CASSLWTGNEKLFF

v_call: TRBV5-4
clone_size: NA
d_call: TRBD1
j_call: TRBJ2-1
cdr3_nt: TGTGCCAGCAGCGATACAGGGGTGACCTACAATGAGCAGTTCTTC
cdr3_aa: CASSDTGVTYNEQFF

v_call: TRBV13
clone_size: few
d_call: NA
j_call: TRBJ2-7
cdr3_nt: TGTGCCAGCAGTCAGGCACTCTCCTACGAGCAGTACTTC
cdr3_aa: CASSQALSYEQYF